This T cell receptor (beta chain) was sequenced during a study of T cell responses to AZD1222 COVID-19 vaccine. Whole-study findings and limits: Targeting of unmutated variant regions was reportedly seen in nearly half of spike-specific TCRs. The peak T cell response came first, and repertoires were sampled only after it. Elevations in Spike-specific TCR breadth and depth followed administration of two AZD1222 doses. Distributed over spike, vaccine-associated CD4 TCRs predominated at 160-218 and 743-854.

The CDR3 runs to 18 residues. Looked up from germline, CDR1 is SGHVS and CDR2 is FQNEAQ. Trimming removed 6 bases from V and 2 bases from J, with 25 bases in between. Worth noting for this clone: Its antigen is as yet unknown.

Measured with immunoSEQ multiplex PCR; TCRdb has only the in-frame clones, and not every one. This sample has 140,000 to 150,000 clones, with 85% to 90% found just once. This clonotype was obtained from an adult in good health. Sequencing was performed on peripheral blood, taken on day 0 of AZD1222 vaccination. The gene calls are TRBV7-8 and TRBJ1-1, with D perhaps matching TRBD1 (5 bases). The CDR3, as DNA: TGTGCCAGCAGGGGGGGTCGACGATCCCAAGACAGAAACACTGAAGCTTTCTTT. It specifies CASRGGRRSQDRNTEAFF.